The T cell receptor (beta chain) under discussion was sequenced for a study of cytomegalovirus exposure and HLA in healthy donors (dated 2017 in TCRdb). For the study in its entirety: An earlier analysis of some 600 of the donors reported 276 Gb of sequence data and 117 million unique TCR beta sequences obtained from about 179 million T cells. A later analysis re-analyzed previously published TCR beta repertoires from 666 donors and added high-resolution HLA genotyping to study TCR occurrence patterns. An earlier analysis of a few hundred of the donors applied high-throughput TCR beta sequencing to assess whether each TCR beta V gene segment acted as functional or pseudogenic. An early release that covered fewer than 800 HLA-typed donors contained about 290 gigabases of sequencing data and approximately 85 million unique TCR sequences. Every repertoire in the discovery cohort had been generated on one and the same sequencing platform. The study used immunosequencing to profile the T cell repertoires of several hundred subjects and linked those repertoires to cytomegalovirus serostatus. The genetic ancestry cluster associated with self-reported Caucasian donors included over 80% of the approximately 430 genotyped donors. Donor age, sex, ethnicity and CMV serostatus were compiled alongside the repertoire data. Roughly 5 DR-DQ haplotypes were treated as single units for association and clustering because of strong linkage in the cohort. The number of donors typed differed by locus, with 629-630 for A, B, C, DRB1 and DQB1, around 500 for DQA1, 606 for DPA1, and 400 to 490 for DPB1. Rather than drawing on any new phenotypic data, the later analysis identified candidate immune exposures from TCR beta sequences and the way those sequences occurred across donors. To predict cytomegalovirus infection status, the study brought together high-throughput TCR immunosequencing, statistical association of individual TCRs with disease status, and machine learning. The study was designed to test whether signatures of past pathogen exposure could be identified by cataloging public T cell receptors. In addition to the first cohort of 650 to 750 subjects, a separate validation cohort of 130 or so different subjects was used. On average, 235,054 unique TCR beta nucleotide sequences were sequenced per donor among more than 350 genotyped donors of the cohort, with about 19% of those sequences being non-productive. Genome-wide SNP genotypes for about 55% of the roughly 670 donors were used in a later genetic analysis, which treated that subset as a discovery cohort. Both class I and class II loci were covered by HLA typing, at four-digit resolution. Paper-wide results and their limitations: A later genetic analysis reported fewer N-insertions in productive TCRs among donors in an Asian-associated ancestry cluster than the roughly 700-donor mean. V-gene and J-gene trimming of TCR beta chains was associated with a missense DCLRE1C variant in a later genetic analysis, and the association was replicated in an independent cohort. Broadly in line with IMGT annotations, most TCR beta V segments showed up in productive rearrangements about 90% or about 30% of the time in an earlier analysis of a few hundred of the donors. Because HLA typing was unavailable for some donors at each locus, only the typed subset was used in association tests. Three of the identified cytomegalovirus-associated TCR beta chains were confirmed in vitro to be specific for cytomegalovirus antigens. The earlier analysis of about 600 of the donors excluded seventeen rarely observed V segments, including chromosome 9 orphons, because counts were too low. Correlated functional status among segregating V segments might be attributable to linkage disequilibrium, but an unknown experimental factor could not be ruled out. In a later analysis, the rate of TCR association differed among HLA loci, with DRB1 alleles having the most associated TCRs and HLA-C alleles having the fewest. In a later analysis, HLA-associated TCR beta chains showed more clonal expansion and lower generation probabilities than non-associated chains that were equally common. A group of highly shared sequence variants was considered likely to be a technical artifact of the sequencing pipeline. The classifier was reported to diagnose cytomegalovirus status with high specificity and sensitivity in both the original and validation cohorts. A later analysis found that most CMV-associated TCR beta chains appeared HLA-restricted, with HLA associations seemingly driven largely by CMV exposure. The study gave a list of 150 to 200 TCR beta chains associated with cytomegalovirus. According to a later analysis, parvovirus B19, influenza, CMV and Epstein-Barr virus appeared linked to several top co-occurrence clusters. A further reported finding was that TCR beta sequences accurately predicted the HLA-A and HLA-B alleles for most subjects in the first cohort. The authors suggested that the approach could potentially be extended to other disease states and immunological phenotypes. Sequencing depth was assumed to be roughly uniform across donors in the presence/absence analyses, though that assumption may not hold. The 87-base-pair reads could not distinguish some IMGT-functional V segments, including TRBV6-2 and TRBV6-3, so those segments were excluded. In this cohort, only TCR beta chains were sequenced, and detectable features were limited by the absence of alpha or paired-chain data. Across donors, most TCR sequences were observed very rarely, whereas some public TCRs were present in many individuals. In a later analysis, 16,951 TCR beta sequences were associated with specific HLA alleles at a false discovery rate of 0.05. When HLA alleles, especially DR and DQ, strongly co-occurred, attributing TCR associations to individual alleles was difficult. For the cohort, immune exposure information was limited to CMV serostatus.

In total, roughly 670 healthy bone marrow donors made up the cohort. At the time of sampling, every cohort member was nominally healthy, though immune exposures that went unrecorded were likely present. The donor was CMV seronegative and was included in the group of a few hundred seronegative cohort members. Each donor provided a peripheral blood sample, and peripheral blood mononuclear cells were used for TCR beta sequencing. The Qiagen DNeasy Blood Extraction Kit was used to extract genomic DNA from the blood cell samples. The library was produced with the immunoSEQ multiplex PCR assay. A mixture of 60 forward primers for TCR Vbeta segments and 13 reverse primers for TCR Jbeta segments was used in the multiplex PCR. The CDR3 region of rearranged TCR beta genes was amplified from genomic DNA with a multiplex PCR assay. Amplified TCR beta libraries were sequenced as 87-base-pair reads on the Illumina HiSeq System. The paper's data handling went like this. A later analysis tallied about 77 million unique TCR beta chains across the 650 to 750 repertoires, and around 9.9 million of those chains were shared by two or more donors. Raw reads were error-corrected and collapsed into unique sequences by a nearest-neighbor algorithm in which closely related sequences were merged to remove PCR and sequencing errors. CDR3 sequences were aligned to IMGT reference sequences to assign V, D and J gene segments. For a sequence to be retained, a match of at least six nucleotides to both a V gene segment and a J gene segment was required. Rearrangements were called productive when the CDR3 lacked stop codons and stayed in frame with V and J; all others were non-productive. Following IMGT convention, CDR3 was defined as the stretch from the second conserved V-encoded cysteine up to the conserved J-encoded phenylalanine. Sequences without an unambiguous match to a single V gene segment were excluded from the earlier analysis of 500 to 700 of the donors. In an earlier analysis of about 590 of the donors, a V segment was called functional when productive rearrangements were above 56.7%, and segregating when the standard deviation between donors exceeded 5%. A statistical classification framework was developed to diagnose cytomegalovirus status using the catalog of TCR beta chain sequences. In a later analysis, TCR nucleotide sequences were compared against IMGT/GENE-DB human TR gene sequences so that V and J genes could be assigned. Using the TCRdist pipeline, a later analysis assigned CDR3 sequences along with most-parsimonious VDJ recombination scenarios. In a later analysis, each TCR beta chain was defined by its CDR3 amino acid sequence together with its V-gene family, and reads lacking a unique V-gene family were excluded. A later analysis removed several hundred highly shared, low-generation-probability nucleotide sequences to deal with suspected cross-contamination and a sequencing artifact. In a later analysis, a clonal expansion index was calculated for each public chain from normalized within-repertoire ranks of inferred template counts. Generation probabilities in a later analysis came from a VDJ recombination model fitted to out-of-frame rearrangements, and those results were checked against IGoR. In a later analysis, hypergeometric tests were used to score TCR-TCR, TCR-HLA and TCR-CMV co-occurrence, with a repertoire-size bias correction applied to TCR pairs. To estimate false discovery rates, a later analysis permuted the HLA or CMV assignments 20 times. In a later analysis, co-occurring TCRs were grouped with DBSCAN, and TCRdist sequence similarity was added when clustering was performed within HLA-allele-positive subsets. For co-occurrence clustering, repertoires with fewer than 30,000 or more than 120,000 public chains were excluded, along with about five repertoires with anomalous nucleotide sharing. Held by TCRdb, this immuneACCESS table contains in-frame sequences only and omits some clones. Under half of the omission traces to an unresolved V gene where checked; the cause of the rest is unknown. The V and J calls and clone size are taken from that table; D and trimming were inferred from the DNA. Across this sample there are roughly 230,000 clones, with 80% to 95% seen only once. 1.7% of the sample rests with the top ten.

The CDR3 goes from the cysteine to the phenylalanine over 14 residues. Kept here is only the CDR3 DNA, which spans 42 bases and is read in frame from base 1. V loses 7 bases at its end and J loses 5 bases; junction bases beyond the gene matches: 7. According to the germline V gene, CDR1 reads SGHRS and CDR2 reads YFSETQ. On this clone itself: Its antigen has not been determined. There are no base qualities to consult, and no much larger clone falls within one base.

This clonotype was obtained from a girl aged 2 to 9 in good health and CMV-seronegative. The material sequenced was PBMCs. The chain links TRBV5-1 with TRBJ2-2; 8 bases in the middle match TRBD1. The sequenced DNA is TGCGCCAGCGAACCAGGGGGCAGGACCGGGGAGCTGTTTTTT. It is translated as CASEPGGRTGELFF.